Shown below are 23 T cell receptor beta chains from a single sample sequenced in a study of human T cells and chemical hapten exposure. Separate cDNA molecules received unique molecular identifiers, which the library attached to them. TCRdb called the reads again in MiXCR, with one record for every CDR3 protein. Of under 800 distinct CDR3 sequences listed, roughly 90% are singletons. Someone pulled total RNA out of unfractionated whole blood. The sample taken for sequencing was whole blood. The receptors stem from a human donor with alopecia, or a healthy volunteer (not recorded which). Some clones in this sample may be carry-over from other donors' samples. This table probably holds off-target reads from a library built for another chain.

The chain has TRBV27 and TRBJ1-1; D gene ambiguous. The CDR3 contains 15 residues. The V gene's germline CDR1 is MNHEY and CDR2 SMNVEV (reference sequence). Deletions cut 5 bases from V and 0 bases from J, with 13 bases between. The CDR3 DNA follows: TGTGCCAGCAGTACCCTCACACTTATGAACACTGAAGCTTTCTTT. The encoded protein is CASSTLTLMNTEAFF.

The chain is built from TRBV30 and TRBJ1-1; 7 nucleotides agree with TRBD1. The J segment lost 11 bases and the V segment lost 4 bases, leaving 16 bases of the junction unmatched. Per germline, CDR1 GTSNPN and CDR2 SVGIG (reference sequence). The CDR3 runs 14 residues. The CDR3 spells CAWIGAGTAGTAFF. DNA for the CDR3: TGTGCCTGGATCGGAGCCGGGACAGCAGGAACCGCTTTCTTT.

The chain links TRBV7-2 to TRBJ1-4, with 7 bases lining up with TRBD1. The germline V gene encodes CDR1 SGHTA and CDR2 FQGNSA. This CDR3 has 16 residues. V gave up 5 bases and J gave up 8 bases; unmatched junction bases: 14. The CDR3 DNA is TGTGCCAGCAGCCGAGACGGGACAGTCAACCGGGAAAAACTGTTTTTT. It specifies CASSRDGTVNREKLFF.

This rearrangement joins TRBV2 to TRBJ2-1, with unresolved D. Trimming took off 5 bases at V and 0 bases at J, with 11 bases between the two ends. This CDR3 contains 15 residues. The germline V gene encodes CDR1 SNHLY and CDR2 FYNNEI. The CDR3 coding sequence is TGTGCCAGCAGTCACCCTCCCCCCTCCTACAATGAGCAGTTCTTC. Amino acid sequence: CASSHPPPSYNEQFF.

This chain links TRBV29-1 with TRBJ2-4; no definite D call. Trimming removed 4 bases from V and 8 bases from J, with 6 bases in between. Germline lookup yields CDR1 SQVTM and CDR2 ANQGSEA. The CDR3 has 10 amino acids. This CDR3 is CSVGEDIQYF. As DNA, the CDR3 is TGCAGCGTTGGTGAGGACATTCAGTACTTC.

The V call is TRBV3-1, the J call TRBJ2-1, with a tentative D call TRBD1 (6 bases). The CDR3 sequence is 16 residues long. The V end was cut by 1 base, the J end by 8 bases, with 18 bases between. Germline CDR1 and CDR2: LGHDT and YNNKEL (reference sequence). CDR3 region: CASSQAPFRQVDEQFF. Written as DNA, the CDR3 is TGTGCCAGCAGCCAAGCCCCCTTCAGACAGGTGGATGAGCAGTTCTTC.

V usage is TRBV10-1 and J usage is TRBJ2-2, with D maybe TRBD1 (5 bases). V lost 7 bases and J 6 bases, leaving 12 bases between the germline ends. The CDR3 totals 13 residues. Germline assignment: CDR1 WNHNN and CDR2 SYGVQD (reference sequence). CDR3: CASNTGPAGELFF. In DNA form, the CDR3 reads TGCGCCAGCAACACAGGCCCTGCCGGGGAGCTGTTTTTT.

The rearrangement joins TRBV5-1 to TRBJ2-5; D is uncertain. The CDR3 contains 15 residues. Trimming took off 0 bases at V and 0 bases at J, with 9 bases between the two ends. In germline, CDR1 is SGHRS, CDR2 YFSETQ. The CDR3 nucleotides read TGCGCCAGCAGCTTGGGTCGAGCCAACCAAGAGACCCAGTACTTC. This codes for CASSLGRANQETQYF.

This chain connects TRBV30 to TRBJ2-5, with D perhaps TRBD1 (6 bases). Trimming took off 3 bases at V and 2 bases at J, with 10 bases between the two ends. CDR3 size: 13 residues. Germline CDR1 is GTSNPN and CDR2 is SVGIG (reference sequence). CDR3 sequence reads: CAWSGTNQETQYF. DNA of the CDR3: TGTGCCTGGAGCGGGACAAATCAAGAGACCCAGTACTTC.

This chain connects TRBV10-3 to TRBJ2-1; the D gene is possibly TRBD2 (7 bases). Trimming left V 3 bases short and J 2 bases short, with 14 bases between. Germline V gene lookup returns CDR1 ENHRY and CDR2 SYGVKD. The CDR3 has 16 residues. CDR3 in DNA: TGTGCCATCAGTGAATGGGGCGGGGGCGCCTACAATGAGCAGTTCTTC. Residues: CAISEWGGGAYNEQFF.

CDR3 residues: CASSTGNEQFF. In DNA form, the CDR3 reads TGTGCCAGTAGTACTGGGAATGAGCAGTTCTTC. The rearrangement uses TRBV19 and TRBJ2-1; no clear D gene. V gave up 4 bases and J gave up 7 bases, with 5 bases separating them. The CDR3 runs to 11 residues. Germline CDR1 reads LNHDA; CDR2 reads SQIVND (reference sequence).

This clonotype was detected only once. This sequence joins TRBV20-1 and TRBJ1-2; D gene uncertain. The germline gives CDR1 DFQATT, CDR2 SNEGSKA (reference sequence). This CDR3 is built from 13 residues. Deletions cut 2 bases from V and 4 bases from J, with 11 bases between. CDR3 nucleotides: TGCAGTGCTAGAATGTGGCTGCCCTATGGCTACACCTTC. Protein sequence: CSARMWLPYGYTF.

The chain combines TRBV5-1 with TRBJ2-1; the D is unclear. This CDR3 comprises 14 residues. V lost 0 bases and J lost 7, with 11 bases in between. Germline lookup yields CDR1 SGHRS and CDR2 YFSETQ. The DNA of the CDR3 is TGCGCCAGCAGCTTGGGGGGAACCAGGAATGAGCAGTTCTTC. It translates to CASSLGGTRNEQFF.

The chain joins TRBV12-3 or TRBV12-4 to TRBJ1-1; D is unresolved. CDR3 size: 13 residues. V lost 5 bases, J lost 0 bases, and 7 bases lay in between. The CDR3 loop reads CASSEYLNTEAFF. The CDR3 bases are TGTGCCAGCAGTGAGTACCTGAACACTGAAGCTTTCTTT.

V is TRBV6-6 and J is TRBJ1-1; possible D gene TRBD1, 6 bases. This CDR3 region has 14 residues. Trimming took off 5 bases at V and 1 base at J, with 11 bases between the two ends. CDR1 and CDR2 (germline): MNHNY, SVGAGI (reference sequence). This chain's CDR3 is CASSPRTENTEAFF. The CDR3 DNA reads TGTGCCAGCAGTCCCCGGACAGAGAACACTGAAGCTTTCTTT.

The chain links TRBV2 to TRBJ2-3; possible D gene TRBD2, 6 bases. The V end lost 9 bases, the J end lost 0 bases, and 13 bases lay between the germline ends. This CDR3 contains 14 residues. Germline CDR1 reads SNHLY; CDR2 reads FYNNEI. CDR3 in amino acids: CASQPGTSTDTQYF. In DNA form, the CDR3 reads TGTGCCAGTCAACCCGGGACTAGCACAGATACGCAGTATTTT.

The rearrangement links TRBV11-2 to TRBJ2-3; 8 bases align to TRBD1. V was pared by 5 bases and J by 1 base, with 8 bases of the junction left unmatched. The CDR3 extends over 16 amino acids. Germline values: CDR1 SGHAT, CDR2 FQNNGV. DNA for the CDR3: TGTGCCAGCAGCCGTCCTAAGGGACAGGGCACAGATACGCAGTATTTT. Protein: CASSRPKGQGTDTQYF.

The CDR3 sequence is CSARGGRTNTEAFF. In nucleotides, the CDR3 is TGCAGTGCTAGAGGGGGGAGGACGAACACTGAAGCTTTCTTT. The chain links TRBV20-1 to TRBJ1-1; possible D gene TRBD1, 5 bases. Germline CDR1 is DFQATT and CDR2 is SNEGSKA (reference sequence). Trimming took 1 base from V and 1 from J, leaving 10 bases between them. The CDR3 has 14 amino acids.

V usage is TRBV5-1 and J usage is TRBJ1-1, with D unresolved. Germline CDR1 SGHRS, CDR2 YFSETQ. V was shortened by 5 bases and J by 0 bases, with 8 bases between the two germline ends. This CDR3 contains 13 residues. CDR3 amino acids: CASRGSMNTEAFF. DNA for the CDR3: TGCGCCAGCAGAGGCAGCATGAACACTGAAGCTTTCTTT.

This chain links TRBV6-6 with TRBJ2-4, with TRBD2 as a possible D gene (5 bases). The V and J ends lost 8 bases and 0 bases respectively, with 11 bases between them. Germline V gene data show CDR1 as MNHNY and CDR2 as SVGAGI (reference sequence). The CDR3 has 14 amino acids. In DNA form, the CDR3 reads TGTGCCAGCGGGGAGAACCTAGCCAAAAACATTCAGTACTTC. Protein product: CASGENLAKNIQYF.

V gene TRBV10-3 combines with J gene TRBJ1-1; no clear D gene. V was shortened by 4 bases and J by 1 base, with 10 bases between the two germline ends. The CDR3 has 14 amino acids. CDR1 is ENHRY, CDR2 SYGVKD, per germline. Here the CDR3 DNA reads TGTGCCATCAGTGGTTCCCCTGGGAACACTGAAGCTTTCTTT. This gives the protein CAISGSPGNTEAFF.

The chain carries TRBV7-2 and TRBJ2-1; D possibly corresponds to TRBD1 (6 bases). Trimming shortened V by 3 bases and J by 8 bases, and 14 bases separated the two germline ends. Germline V CDR1 and CDR2: SGHTA, FQGNSA. The CDR3 is 14 amino acids. The CDR3 DNA sequence: TGTGCCAGCAGCTTTTGGGGGCGCGTCGATGAGCAGTTCTTC. As protein: CASSFWGRVDEQFF.

This clonotype is a singleton in its sample. The CDR3 loop reads CASSSTGVGDTQYF. In DNA, the CDR3 is TGTGCCAGCAGCTCAACAGGGGTTGGAGATACGCAGTATTTT. V is TRBV7-2 and J is TRBJ2-3; TRBD1 agrees at 7 bases. Germline V gene sequence: CDR1 SGHTA, CDR2 FQGNSA. The CDR3 covers 14 residues. The V gene end was trimmed by 4 bases and the J gene end by 5 bases; junction bases not matched to a gene: 6.